This T cell receptor (beta chain) appears in the sequencing data of a study of blood T cell repertoires in COVID-19. Study-level information: Sites across the United States, Italy and Spain contributed samples from acute and convalescent COVID-19.

Sequencing used immunoSEQ multiplex PCR; TCRdb keeps in-frame clones, though not all of them. The table records around 160,000 clones, approximately 79% of them present only once. Trimming stripped 4 bases from V and 1 base from J, with 4 bases between. The germline gives CDR1 SGHTA, CDR2 FQGNSA. The CDR3 runs 12 residues. What was sequenced was peripheral blood. This clonotype was obtained from a woman older than 75 with acute or convalescent COVID-19. The V call is TRBV7-2, the J call TRBJ1-2; D not certain. CDR3 in amino acids: CASSYLNYGYTF. The CDR3 DNA sequence: TGTGCCAGCAGCTATCTTAACTATGGCTACACCTTC. Based on the CDR3 plus reference TRBV7-2 and TRBJ1-2, the full variable domain is GAGVSQSPSNKVTEKGKDVELRCDPISGHTALYWYRQSLGQGLEFLIYFQGNSAPDKSGLPSDRFSAERTGGSVSTLTIQRTQQEDSAVYLCASSYLNYGYTFGSGTRLTVV.